The 22 T cell receptor beta chains below were found in one sample sequenced in a study of tumor and adjacent non-tumor tissue in lung cancer. RNA was extracted from bulk tissue without any cell sorting. A modified ARM-PCR protocol with three rounds of nested PCR amplified TCRbeta. MiXCR, applied by TCRdb to the multiplex PCR reads, yields one record per CDR3 protein. The sample lists some 93,000 distinct CDR3 sequences; just over 65% were seen once. Sequenced: lung tumor tissue. These receptors were taken from a man in his fifties or sixties with non-small cell lung cancer.

Only a few counts were recorded for this clonotype. An end of the junction does not agree with germline; a read error may underlie this. The chain employs TRBV28 and TRBJ2-3, with TRBD2 matching 13 bases. Germline CDR1 MDHEN, CDR2 SYDVKM. The CDR3 runs to 21 residues. The CDR3 is CASSLLSPRTSGRFSTDTQYF. The DNA for the CDR3 is TGTGCCAGTAGTTTATTATCCCCTAGGACTAGCGGGAGATTTAGCACAGATACGCAGTATTTT.

About this clonotype: The junction differs from germline at one of its ends, possibly a read error. The chain recombines TRBV4-1 with TRBJ1-6, with D unresolved. From germline, CDR1 is MGHRA and CDR2 YSYEKL. The length of the CDR3 is 15 residues. CDR3 sequence: CASSQGWSRSSPLHF. CDR3 nucleotides: TGCGCCAGTAGCCAAGGATGGTCGCGTAGTTCACCCCTCCACTTT.

With regard to this clonotype: A read error may produce the germline difference seen at one junction end. This chain connects TRBV11-3 to TRBJ2-7, with D possibly matching TRBD1 (5 bases). CDR1 and CDR2 from the germline V gene are SGHNT and YENEEA. The CDR3 sequence is 14 residues long. This CDR3 reads CVSSFQGPIYEEYF. The DNA for the CDR3 is TGTGTCAGCAGCTTCCAGGGCCCGATATACGAGGAGTACTTC.

Concerning this clonotype itself: No conserved phenylalanine or tryptophan ends this CDR3, so it is likely a read error. The chain carries TRBV12-3 or TRBV12-4 and TRBJ1-2, with D possibly TRBD1 on 5 matching bases. This CDR3 has 13 amino acids. The CDR3, as DNA: TGTGTCAGCAGGGTGGGGCAGTCCCATGGCTACACCCTC. Its protein product is CVSRVGQSHGYTL.

A remark on this clonotype: This sequence may be a read error, since a much larger clone differs from it by one base. V is TRBV5-1 and J is TRBJ2-5; 7 bases align to TRBD1. This CDR3 is 13 amino acids long. Germline CDR1 and CDR2: SGHRS and YFSETQ. The CDR3 loop is CASSLGGEETQHF. For the CDR3, the DNA is TGCGCCAGCAGCTTAGGGGGCGAAGAGACCCAGCACTTC.

This clonotype has at least ten counts. The chain carries TRBV20-1 and TRBJ2-2; D might be TRBD1 or TRBD2, each matching 5 bases. The CDR3 covers 15 residues. V was pared by 6 bases and J by 3 bases, with 17 bases between. Germline values: CDR1 DFQATT, CDR2 SNEGSKA (reference sequence). The CDR3 spells CSAPERGRDTGELFF. CDR3 nucleotide sequence: TGCAGTGCACCCGAGAGGGGTAGGGACACCGGGGAGCTGTTTTTT.

This clonotype was seen ten or more times. V and J are TRBV6-2 or TRBV6-3 and TRBJ2-3, with 7 positions matching TRBD2. CDR1 and CDR2 (germline): MNHEY, SVGEGT. The CDR3 sequence is 15 residues long. Unmatched junction bases numbered 6, after V lost 2 bases and J lost 4 bases. The CDR3 here is CASSYEWTSSDTQYF. CDR3 in DNA: TGTGCCAGCAGTTACGAATGGACTAGTTCAGATACGCAGTATTTT.

The chain employs TRBV20-1 and TRBJ1-1, with 10 bases aligning to TRBD1. CDR1 DFQATT and CDR2 SNEGSKA come from the germline V gene (reference sequence). Trimming cost V 5 bases and J 5 bases; bases outside gene matches: 8. The CDR3 covers 14 residues. DNA for the CDR3: TGCAGTGCTGAGACAGGGGGCGGTTTAACTGAAGCTTTCTTT. Protein sequence: CSAETGGGLTEAFF.

Comments on this clonotype: One junction end disagrees with the germline gene, perhaps due to a read error. The chain recombines TRBV7-3 with TRBJ2-3, with D unresolved. Germline CDR1 SGHTA, CDR2 FQGTGA. CDR3 length: 14 residues. CDR3 nucleotides: TGTGCCAGCAACTTTGACCTCGGCACAGATACGCACTATTTT. This gives the protein CASNFDLGTDTHYF.

This clonotype was seen a handful of times. This may be a read error, as it is one base from a much larger clone. The chain employs TRBV5-6 and TRBJ1-6; 9 nucleotides match TRBD1. Per the germline V gene, CDR1 is SGHDT and CDR2 is YYEEEE. V lost 2 bases, J lost 7 bases, and 7 bases stayed unmatched. This CDR3 contains 16 residues. The CDR3 DNA sequence: TGTGCCAGCAGCTTTAGACAGGGGGAAGCGAATTCACCCCTCCACTTT. This encodes CASSFRQGEANSPLHF.

The chain has TRBV11-2 and TRBJ2-2; D remains unclear. The CDR3 has 15 residues. The V gene lost 6 bases and the J gene lost 0 bases, with 11 bases spanning the gap. Germline assignment: CDR1 SGHAT and CDR2 FQNNGV. The CDR3 protein is CASSPRLPNTGELFF. The CDR3 coding sequence is TGTGCCAGCAGTCCCCGTCTCCCGAACACCGGGGAGCTGTTTTTT.

Concerning this clonotype itself: Lacking the conserved final phenylalanine or tryptophan, this CDR3 likely reflects a read error. The chain carries TRBV5-8 and TRBJ1-5; D might be TRBD1 (6 bases). V lost 4 bases and J lost 1, with 9 bases in between. This CDR3 spans 14 amino acids. In germline, CDR1 is SGHTS, CDR2 YDEGEE. The CDR3, as DNA: TGTGCCAGCAGCGGCGGGACAAGCAATCAGCCCCAGCATCTT. Amino acids: CASSGGTSNQPQHL.

About this clonotype itself: The conserved phenylalanine or tryptophan normally closing the CDR3 is absent here, so this likely arose from a read error. This chain links TRBV12-3 or TRBV12-4 with TRBJ2-5; 9 bases line up with TRBD1. V gave up 3 bases and J gave up 6 bases; unmatched junction bases: 8. The CDR3 extends over 15 amino acids. DNA for the CDR3: TGTGCCAGCAGTTTGGGATGGGGACAGGGAAAGACCCAGTACTCC. Translated: CASSLGWGQGKTQYS.

To note about this clonotype: A clone one base away is much larger, so this may be a read error. The chain links TRBV6-5 to TRBJ1-2, with D maybe TRBD1 (6 bases). V gave up 5 bases and J gave up 8 bases, with 21 bases separating them. Germline V gene data show CDR1 as MNHEY and CDR2 as SVGAGI. CDR3 length: 15 residues. The CDR3 region is CASSPYGQWAGGYTF. CDR3 sequence (DNA): TGTGCCAGCAGTCCCTATGGACAGTGGGCGGGCGGCTACACCTTC.

With respect to this clonotype: One end of the junction does not line up with germline, which may come from a read error. V and J are TRBV11-1 and TRBJ2-1; TRBD1 agrees at 9 bases. Germline CDR1 and CDR2: SGHAT and FQDESV (reference sequence). This CDR3 comprises 17 residues. The chain's CDR3 is CAISFHPGQGAVNEQFF. CDR3 in DNA: TGTGCCATCAGCTTTCATCCGGGACAGGGTGCGGTAAATGAGCAGTTCTTC.

As to this clonotype: A read error may account for a junction end that differs from germline. The J gene is TRBJ2-7, the V gene TRBV11-3; the D is unclear. The CDR3 extends over 13 amino acids. CDR1 and CDR2 (germline): SGHNT, YENEEA. DNA for the CDR3: TGTGCTAGCAGTTTAGATGATTACTACGAGCAGTACTTC. This translates into CASSLDDYYEQYF.

Points on this clonotype: A much larger clone lies one base from this, so it may be a read error. J is TRBJ2-3 and V is TRBV13, with 11 bases aligning to TRBD1. The germline CDR1 and CDR2 sequences are PRHDT and FYEKMQ (reference sequence). CDR3 length: 15 residues. CDR3 DNA sequence: TGTGCCAGCAGCCGCCGGACAGGGGGCACAGATATGCAGTATTTT. Translation: CASSRRTGGTDMQYF.

On this clonotype: The junction differs from germline at one of its ends, possibly a read error. The chain carries TRBV25-1 and TRBJ2-3, with D possibly being TRBD1 (5 bases). Germline V lookup: CDR1 MGHDK, CDR2 SYGVNS. This CDR3 comprises 11 residues. CDR3: CASSWGNTQYF. The CDR3, as DNA: TGTGCCAGCAGTTGGGGCAATACGCAGTATTTC.

Comment on this clonotype: A read error may produce the germline difference seen at one junction end. The chain carries TRBV12-3 or TRBV12-4 and TRBJ2-1; tentative D call: TRBD1 (6 bases). CDR3 length equals 16 residues. CDR3 bases: TGTGCCAGCAGTTTCTCTGGGGGCCGTCGGTACAATGAGCGGTTCTTC. The encoded protein is CASSFSGGRRYNERFF.

This clonotype has only one observation. One junction end disagrees with the germline gene, perhaps due to a read error. Here the CDR3 reads CASSWQWSEKPFF. The DNA of the CDR3 is TGTGCCAGCAGCTGGCAATGGAGCGAAAAACCGTTTTTT. The genes are TRBV12-3 or TRBV12-4 and TRBJ1-4; no firm D call. The CDR3 runs 13 residues.

About this clonotype: The junction departs from the called germline gene at one end, perhaps through a read error. V is TRBV5-1 and J is TRBJ2-7, with 8 bases identical to TRBD2. Germline CDR1 SGHRS, CDR2 YFSETQ. The CDR3 length is 13 residues. CDR3 DNA sequence: TGCGCCAGAAGCCGGGGGGGGACCTACAAGCAGTACTTC. Encoded protein: CARSRGGTYKQYF.

In the case of this clonotype: Compared with germline, one end of the junction differs, possibly owing to a read error. The chain links TRBV28 to TRBJ2-5, with TRBD2 as a possible D gene (6 bases). Germline V gene data show CDR1 as MDHEN and CDR2 as SYDVKM. CDR3 size: 15 residues. The CDR3 nucleotides read TGTGCCAGCGCCCCGACCCTCAGGCTTCGGGAGACCCAGTACTTT. Translated: CASAPTLRLRETQYF. The entire variable domain, with the rest obtained from reference TRBV28 and TRBJ2-5, is as follows: DVKVTQSSRYLVKRTGEKVFLECVQDMDHENMFWYRQDPGLGLRLIYFSYDVKMKEKGDIPEGYSVSREKKERFSLILESASTNQTSMYLCASAPTLRLRETQYFGPGTRLLVL.